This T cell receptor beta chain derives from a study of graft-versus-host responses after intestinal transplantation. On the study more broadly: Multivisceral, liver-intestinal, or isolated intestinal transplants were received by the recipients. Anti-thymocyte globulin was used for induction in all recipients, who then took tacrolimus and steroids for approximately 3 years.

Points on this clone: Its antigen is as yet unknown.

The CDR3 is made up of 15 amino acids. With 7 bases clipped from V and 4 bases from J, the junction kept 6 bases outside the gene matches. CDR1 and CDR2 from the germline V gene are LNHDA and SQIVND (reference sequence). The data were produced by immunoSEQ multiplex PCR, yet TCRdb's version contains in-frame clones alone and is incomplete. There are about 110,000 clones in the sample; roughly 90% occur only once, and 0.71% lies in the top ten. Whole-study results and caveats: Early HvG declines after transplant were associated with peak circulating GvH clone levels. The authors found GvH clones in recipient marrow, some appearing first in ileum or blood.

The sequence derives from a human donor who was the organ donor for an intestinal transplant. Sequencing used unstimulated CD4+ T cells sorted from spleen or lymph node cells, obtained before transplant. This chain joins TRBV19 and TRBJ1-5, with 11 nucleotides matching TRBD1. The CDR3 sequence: CASNTGTGGNQPQHF. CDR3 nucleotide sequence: TGTGCCAGTAATACCGGGACAGGGGGAAATCAGCCCCAGCATTTT. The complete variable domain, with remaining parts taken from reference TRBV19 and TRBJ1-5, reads DGGITQSPKYLFRKEGQNVTLSCEQNLNHDAMYWYRQDPGQGLRLIYYSQIVNDFQKGDIAEGYSVSREKKESFPLTVTSAQKNPTAFYLCASNTGTGGNQPQHFGDGTRLSIL.